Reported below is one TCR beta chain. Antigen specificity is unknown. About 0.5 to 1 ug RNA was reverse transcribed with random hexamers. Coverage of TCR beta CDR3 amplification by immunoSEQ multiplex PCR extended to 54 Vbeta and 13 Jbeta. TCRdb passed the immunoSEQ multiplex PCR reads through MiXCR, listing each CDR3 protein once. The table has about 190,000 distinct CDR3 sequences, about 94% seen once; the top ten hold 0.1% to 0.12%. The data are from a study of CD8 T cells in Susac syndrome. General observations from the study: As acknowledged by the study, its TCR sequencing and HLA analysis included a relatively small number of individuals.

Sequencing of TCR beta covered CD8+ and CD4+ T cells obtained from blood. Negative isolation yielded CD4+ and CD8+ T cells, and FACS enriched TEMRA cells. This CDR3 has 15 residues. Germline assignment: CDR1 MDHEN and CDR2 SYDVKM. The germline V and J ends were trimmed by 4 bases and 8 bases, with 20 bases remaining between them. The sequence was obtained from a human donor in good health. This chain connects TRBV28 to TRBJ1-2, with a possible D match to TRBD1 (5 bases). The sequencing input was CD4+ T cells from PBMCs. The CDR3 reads CASSYPQRGSGGYTF. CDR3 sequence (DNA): TGTGCCAGCAGTTACCCCCAGAGGGGCTCGGGAGGCTACACCTTC.